These 22 T cell receptor beta chains share one sample of origin, sequenced in a study of blood T cell repertoires in COVID-19. Here immunoSEQ multiplex PCR was the method, and the copy in TCRdb shows in-frame clones only, minus some. Of approximately 110,000 clones listed, approximately 79% are singletons. The sample was peripheral blood. The origin of the receptors is a man between 70 and 80 years old with active or convalescent COVID-19.

The CDR3 loop is CATQTPGQPQHF. The DNA of the CDR3 is TGTGCCACCCAGACCCCGGGTCAGCCCCAGCATTTT. The chain recombines TRBV2 with TRBJ1-5; D uncertain. The CDR3 runs 12 residues. In germline, CDR1 is SNHLY, CDR2 FYNNEI. Trimming left V 10 bases short and J 6 bases short, with 13 bases between.

This CDR3 is CASSSQGLNEKLFF. DNA of the CDR3: TGTGCCAGCAGTTCTCAGGGCCTTAATGAAAAACTGTTTTTT. The chain is built from TRBV2 and TRBJ1-4; a possible D gene is TRBD1 (5 bases). The germline V gene encodes CDR1 SNHLY and CDR2 FYNNEI. The V end was cut by 5 bases, the J end by 4 bases, with 11 bases between. The CDR3 consists of 14 residues. The complete variable domain, with remaining parts taken from reference TRBV2 and TRBJ1-4, reads EPEVTQTPSHQVTQMGQEVILRCVPISNHLYFYWYRQILGQKVEFLVSFYNNEISEKSEIFDDQFSVERPDGSNFTLKIRSTKLEDSAMYFCASSSQGLNEKLFFGSGTQLSVL.

This chain uses TRBV18 with TRBJ1-3; no definite D call. CDR1 and CDR2 (germline): KGHSH, LQKENI. The ends were cut back, 2 bases at V and 6 bases at J, with 11 bases in the middle. The CDR3 totals 14 residues. CDR3 sequence (DNA): TGTGCCAGCTCACCAGCCCGTACTACAAACACCATATATTTT. Amino acid sequence: CASSPARTTNTIYF.

The rearrangement joins TRBV5-1 to TRBJ2-5; 7 nucleotides agree with TRBD2. Germline V CDR1 and CDR2: SGHRS, YFSETQ. This CDR3 is built from 15 residues. Trimming took 1 base from V and 3 from J; bases not matched to a gene: 6. The CDR3 region is CASSLWSGREETQYF. In DNA, the CDR3 is TGCGCCAGCAGCTTGTGGTCAGGGAGGGAAGAGACCCAGTACTTC.

V is TRBV5-4 and J is TRBJ2-2; D ambiguous. Germline V lookup: CDR1 SGHNT, CDR2 YYREEE (reference sequence). There are 15 residues in the CDR3. V lost 3 bases, J lost 6 bases, and 15 bases lay in between. CDR3 sequence: CASSSGTKRSGELFF. Written as DNA, the CDR3 is TGTGCCAGCAGCTCCGGCACTAAAAGGTCCGGGGAGCTGTTTTTT.

This clone appeared a few times. The rearrangement links TRBV6-6 to TRBJ2-3; 9 bases map to TRBD2. Losses at the gene ends were 6 bases for V and 1 base for J; bases not matched to a gene: 2. Germline-derived CDR1 and CDR2 are MNHNY and SVGAGI (reference sequence). The CDR3 has 14 amino acids. The CDR3, as DNA: TGTGCCAGCAGGGCTAGCGGGGGCACAGATACGCAGTATTTT. Translated: CASRASGGTDTQYF.

The genes are TRBV18 and TRBJ1-2; 9 bases match TRBD1. The germline V gene has CDR1 KGHSH and CDR2 LQKENI. The CDR3 loop spans 14 amino acids. V lost 3 bases to trimming and J lost 3 bases; unmatched junction nucleotides: 2. The chain's CDR3 is CASSPGQGYYGYTF. Written as DNA, the CDR3 is TGTGCCAGCTCACCGGGACAGGGTTACTATGGCTACACCTTC.

The chain is built from TRBV6-6 and TRBJ1-5; D is perhaps TRBD1 (5 bases). Germline assignment: CDR1 MNHNY and CDR2 SVGAGI (reference sequence). The CDR3 sequence is 14 residues long. V was trimmed by 10 bases and J by 3 bases, leaving 16 bases between them. DNA of the CDR3: TGTGCCACGGAAACAGGACCGATCAATCAGCCCCAGCATTTT. It translates to CATETGPINQPQHF.

The CDR3 reads CASSPLAGGYNEQFF. The DNA for the CDR3 is TGTGCCAGCAGTCCCCTAGCGGGGGGTTACAATGAGCAGTTCTTC. This chain connects TRBV6-5 to TRBJ2-1; 11 bases are shared with TRBD2. The CDR3 has 15 residues. J was trimmed by 4 bases and V by 5 bases; bases with no gene match: 4. Germline assignment: CDR1 MNHEY and CDR2 SVGAGI.

The V gene is TRBV30, the J gene TRBJ2-7; TRBD2 matches 10 bases. CDR1 and CDR2 (germline): GTSNPN, SVGIG (reference sequence). The CDR3 consists of 15 residues. J lost 3 bases, V lost 0 bases, and 5 bases had no gene match. The CDR3, as DNA: TGTGCCTGGAGTGTAGAAACTAGCGGGAACTACGAGCAGTACTTC. Protein sequence: CAWSVETSGNYEQYF.

The chain uses TRBV7-3 and TRBJ1-1, with D perhaps matching TRBD1 (6 bases). This CDR3 comprises 13 residues. The germline V gene has CDR1 SGHTA and CDR2 FQGTGA. V was cut by 3 bases and J by 4 bases, with 9 bases left in between. As DNA, the CDR3 is TGTGCCAGCAGCTTCGAGGGGGTCACTGAAGCTTTCTTT. It is translated as CASSFEGVTEAFF.

This clone was recorded a few times. This chain uses TRBV24-1 with TRBJ2-3, with a weak D call TRBD2 (6 bases). The V gene's germline CDR1 is KGHDR and CDR2 SFDVKD. The V end was cut by 0 bases, the J end by 2 bases, with 11 bases between. The CDR3 is 16 residues long. The CDR3 reads CATSDLTGDPTDTQYF. The CDR3 DNA reads as TGTGCCACCAGTGATTTGACGGGGGACCCCACAGATACGCAGTATTTT.

This clone was detected a few times. V gene TRBV9 combines with J gene TRBJ1-4, with TRBD1 matching over 8 bases. The V gene's germline CDR1 is SGDLS and CDR2 YYNGEE. The CDR3 has 15 amino acids. The V segment lost 0 bases and the J segment 8 bases; nucleotides outside the gene matches: 6. CDR3 DNA: TGTGCCAGCAGCGTAGAAGGCAGGGGGCGGGAAAAACTGTTTTTT. Amino acid sequence: CASSVEGRGREKLFF. The full variable domain, with the rest looked up from reference TRBV9 and TRBJ1-4, is DSGVTQTPKHLITATGQRVTLRCSPRSGDLSVYWYQQSLDQGLQFLIQYYNGEERAKGNILERFSAQQFPDLHSELNLSSLELGDSALYFCASSVEGRGREKLFFGSGTQLSVL.

The rearrangement uses TRBV28 and TRBJ1-1; D is undetermined. Germline-derived CDR1 and CDR2 are MDHEN and SYDVKM. V lost 4 bases to trimming and J lost 0 bases, with 9 bases between them. The CDR3 spans 14 residues. Here the CDR3 reads CASSSYSVNTEAFF. CDR3 nucleotides: TGTGCCAGCAGTTCCTACAGTGTGAACACTGAAGCTTTCTTT. The variable domain in full, completed from reference TRBV28 and TRBJ1-1, reads DVKVTQSSRYLVKRTGEKVFLECVQDMDHENMFWYRQDPGLGLRLIYFSYDVKMKEKGDIPEGYSVSREKKERFSLILESASTNQTSMYLCASSSYSVNTEAFFGQGTRLTVV.

The chain employs TRBV5-1 and TRBJ2-3; 7 positions match TRBD1. CDR3 length equals 14 residues. Germline CDR1 reads SGHRS; CDR2 reads YFSETQ. V lost 4 bases, J lost 5 bases, and 7 bases stayed unmatched. The CDR3, as DNA: TGCGCCAGCAGCCTACAGGGGTTGGAAGATACGCAGTATTTT. This translates into CASSLQGLEDTQYF.

V gene TRBV2 combines with J gene TRBJ2-1; 7 nucleotides align to TRBD2. The ends lost 8 bases at V and 6 bases at J; junction bases unmatched: 7. Per germline, CDR1 SNHLY and CDR2 FYNNEI. This CDR3 contains 13 residues. The CDR3 spells CASSSGMSNEQFF. The CDR3 coding sequence is TGTGCCAGCTCCAGCGGGATGTCCAATGAGCAGTTCTTC.

The chain couples TRBV18 to TRBJ1-4; unclear D gene. The length of the CDR3 is 15 residues. CDR1 is KGHSH, CDR2 LQKENI, per germline. V was clipped by 6 bases and J by 0 bases, with 11 bases between them. The CDR3 nucleotides are TGTGCCAGCTCTACAATCTTAACAACTAATGAAAAACTGTTTTTT. Translation gives CASSTILTTNEKLFF. Full variable domain (missing parts from reference TRBV18 and TRBJ1-4): NAGVMQNPRHLVRRRGQEARLRCSPMKGHSHVYWYRQLPEEGLKFMVYLQKENIIDESGMPKERFSAEFPKEGPSILRIQQVVRGDSAAYFCASSTILTTNEKLFFGSGTQLSVL.

The chain couples TRBV2 to TRBJ1-5, with unresolved D. CDR1 and CDR2 (germline): SNHLY, FYNNEI. The V and J ends lost 6 bases and 3 bases respectively, with 9 bases between them. This CDR3 has 13 amino acids. The CDR3 DNA sequence: TGTGCCAGCAGCTGGCAGATCAATCAGCCCCAGCATTTT. This sequence encodes CASSWQINQPQHF.

The chain recombines TRBV6-1 with TRBJ2-5, with D possibly TRBD2 on 6 matching bases. Trimming shortened V by 1 base and J by 5 bases, and 14 bases separated the two germline ends. Germline CDR1 MNHNS, CDR2 SASEGT. There are 15 residues in the CDR3. The CDR3 loop is CASSEGDSLAETQYF. The CDR3 nucleotides read TGTGCCAGCAGTGAAGGGGACTCGCTTGCGGAGACCCAGTACTTC.

The chain is built from TRBV6-6 and TRBJ2-7; the match to TRBD1 covers 7 bases. Per germline, CDR1 MNHNY and CDR2 SVGAGI (reference sequence). J lost 3 bases, V lost 0 bases, and 2 bases had no gene match. The CDR3 spans 14 residues. The CDR3 nucleotides read TGTGCCAGCAGTTACTCGGACAGGAACTACGAGCAGTACTTC. Its protein is CASSYSDRNYEQYF.

This clone was picked up a small number of times. A far larger clone is only one base removed, so a read error is likely. The chain carries TRBV5-1 and TRBJ2-7; 10 positions agree with TRBD2. The CDR3 runs to 14 residues. Germline V gene lookup returns CDR1 SGHRS and CDR2 YFSETQ. CDR3 in amino acids: CASCLGAGGYEQYF. The CDR3 region has the DNA TGCGCCAGCTGCTTGGGAGCGGGGGGGTACGAGCAGTACTTC.

In this sample, this clone turned up a few times. This chain joins TRBV4-1 and TRBJ1-2, with D maybe TRBD1 (5 bases). There are 15 residues in the CDR3. The ends were cut back, 5 bases at V and 0 bases at J, with 13 bases in the middle. The germline V gene encodes CDR1 MGHRA and CDR2 YSYEKL. As DNA, the CDR3 is TGCGCCAGCAGCGCCCTCGGAGGGGCTAACTATGGCTACACCTTC. This translates into CASSALGGANYGYTF.